Listed here is a single TCR beta chain. Germline lookup yields CDR1 SGHRS and CDR2 YFSETQ. This CDR3 contains 11 residues. With 2 bases removed from V and 5 bases from J, the gap between germline ends came to 5 bases. This sample is part of a study of blood T cell repertoires in COVID-19. Repertoires were generated with immunoSEQ multiplex PCR, while TCRdb's copy carries only in-frame clones and drops some. The sample has 200,000 or so clones; 84% are singletons. Sequenced: peripheral blood. The TCR comes from a man aged 40-55 years who had recovered from COVID-19. The genes are TRBV5-1 and TRBJ2-7; D gene unclear. The CDR3 DNA is TGCGCCAGCAGCTTACAAAACGAGCAGTACTTC. As protein: CASSLQNEQYF.